These 16 T cell receptor beta chains were all obtained from the same sample, sequenced in a study of shared clonotypes between healthy human individuals. Only in-frame clones appear in the TCRdb table, and some are missing; sequencing was by immunoSEQ multiplex PCR. The table shows approximately 2,300,000 clones, with under 95% occurring only once. The sample taken for sequencing was naive CD4+ T cells from PBMCs. Subset: CD45RA+ positively selected. The receptors shown here come from a man between 18 and 29 years old in good health. Some clones in this sample may be carry-over from other donors' samples.

The chain employs TRBV28 and TRBJ2-7, with 10 bases lining up with TRBD1. Germline assignment: CDR1 MDHEN and CDR2 SYDVKM. Trimming took 9 bases from V and 4 from J; bases not matched to a gene: 9. The CDR3 extends over 14 amino acids. The CDR3 sequence is CASRSGTGVYEQYF. The CDR3 DNA reads as TGTGCCAGTCGCTCCGGGACAGGGGTTTACGAGCAGTACTTC.

This rearrangement joins TRBV28 to TRBJ2-3; a weak D match, TRBD2 (6 bases). In germline, CDR1 is MDHEN, CDR2 SYDVKM. The CDR3 sequence is 12 residues long. The germline V and J ends were trimmed by 4 bases and 9 bases, with 11 bases remaining between them. CDR3 loop: CASSWGVRTQYF. CDR3 nucleotides: TGTGCCAGCAGTTGGGGGGTCAGGACGCAGTATTTT.

Worth noting for this clone: This sample includes further DNA sequences coding for the same CDR3. The chain is built from TRBV5-1 and TRBJ2-1, with 14 positions matching TRBD2. Trimming removed 5 bases from V and 0 bases from J; junction bases left unmatched: 4. Germline assignment: CDR1 SGHRS and CDR2 YFSETQ. CDR3 length: 17 residues. CDR3 in amino acids: CASRRLAGGSSYNEQFF. CDR3 nucleotide sequence: TGCGCCAGCAGGAGACTAGCGGGAGGGTCCTCCTACAATGAGCAGTTCTTC.

The chain employs TRBV5-1 and TRBJ2-3; the D call may be TRBD1 or TRBD2 (6 bases each). The V and J ends lost 4 bases and 0 bases respectively, with 12 bases between them. The CDR3 contains 15 residues. Per the germline V gene, CDR1 is SGHRS and CDR2 is YFSETQ. CDR3 in amino acids: CASSGPGASTDTQYF. The CDR3, as DNA: TGCGCCAGCAGCGGACCGGGGGCTAGCACAGATACGCAGTATTTT. Together with reference TRBV5-1 and TRBJ2-3, the CDR3 gives the full variable domain: KAGVTQTPRYLIKTRGQQVTLSCSPISGHRSVSWYQQTPGQGLQFLFEYFSETQRNKGNFPGRFSGRQFSNSRSEMNVSTLELGDSALYLCASSGPGASTDTQYFGPGTRLTVL.

The chain uses TRBV7-7 and TRBJ2-7, with 7 bases fitting TRBD1. V lost 5 bases to trimming and J lost 5 bases; unmatched junction nucleotides: 12. Germline CDR1 SSHAT, CDR2 FNYEAQ (reference sequence). CDR3 length: 15 amino acids. This CDR3 reads CASSETTGRLDEQYF. CDR3 DNA: TGTGCCAGCAGCGAGACGACAGGGCGTCTCGACGAGCAGTACTTC.

V gene TRBV6-1 combines with J gene TRBJ2-7; 10 bases are shared with TRBD1. V was pared by 3 bases and J by 2 bases, with 4 bases of the junction left unmatched. The length of the CDR3 is 15 residues. CDR1 is MNHNS and CDR2 is SASEGT in the germline V gene. Written as DNA, the CDR3 is TGTGCCAGCAGTGATATGGGACAGGGGACCTACGAGCAGTACTTC. This gives the protein CASSDMGQGTYEQYF.

The V call is TRBV19, the J call TRBJ1-1; 9 bases map to TRBD1. Germline loops: CDR1 LNHDA, CDR2 SQIVND (reference sequence). Trimming at V came to 4 bases and at J to 1 base, leaving 4 bases not matched to a gene. The CDR3 sequence is 15 residues long. CDR3 DNA sequence: TGTGCCAGTAGTAGTGGACAGGGGTGGAACACTGAAGCTTTCTTT. As protein: CASSSGQGWNTEAFF.

The rearrangement joins TRBV4-1 to TRBJ2-1; D remains unclear. V dropped 0 bases and J dropped 6 bases, with 15 bases sitting between them. This CDR3 contains 16 residues. The germline CDR1 and CDR2 sequences are MGHRA and YSYEKL. CDR3 sequence reads: CASSQDPALASNEQFF. DNA for the CDR3: TGCGCCAGCAGCCAAGATCCCGCCCTCGCGTCCAATGAGCAGTTCTTC.

Comment on this clone: The sample has other DNA sequences that encode this CDR3 too. This rearrangement joins TRBV7-9 to TRBJ1-4; D remains unclear. Trimming cost V 0 bases and J 0 bases, with 5 bases left between them. Germline assignment: CDR1 SEHNR and CDR2 FQNEAQ (reference sequence). The CDR3 length is 15 residues. In nucleotides, the CDR3 is TGTGCCAGCAGCTTAGCTGTTGCAACTAATGAAAAACTGTTTTTT. Its translation: CASSLAVATNEKLFF.

The V gene is TRBV2, the J gene TRBJ1-5; D unresolved. V was shortened by 2 bases and J by 6 bases, with 20 bases between the two germline ends. This CDR3 is 17 amino acids long. Germline CDR1 is SNHLY and CDR2 is FYNNEI. CDR3 region: CASSELWWAGEGQPQHF. In nucleotides, the CDR3 is TGTGCCAGCAGTGAATTGTGGTGGGCAGGAGAGGGTCAGCCCCAGCATTTT.

CDR3 bases: TGTGCCAGCAGCTTGGTTAGGGGAAAAAACACTGAAGCTTTCTTT. It specifies CASSLVRGKNTEAFF. The chain employs TRBV5-8 and TRBJ1-1; TRBD1 is a possible D gene (5 bases). V was shortened by 0 bases and J by 2 bases, with 11 bases between the two germline ends. Germline-derived CDR1 and CDR2 are SGHTS and YDEGEE. CDR3 length: 15 residues. Variable domain in full (rest from reference TRBV5-8 and TRBJ1-1): EAGVTQSPTHLIKTRGQQATLRCSPISGHTSVYWYQQALGLGLQFLLWYDEGEERNRGNFPPRFSGRQFPNYSSELNVNALELEDSALYLCASSLVRGKNTEAFFGQGTRLTVV.

The DNA for the CDR3 is TGTGCCAGCACCTACGGATTGGCAGGGCATGGCTACACCTTC. This sequence encodes CASTYGLAGHGYTF. This chain links TRBV6-6 with TRBJ1-2, with D perhaps matching TRBD1 (5 bases). Germline CDR1 and CDR2: MNHNY and SVGAGI (reference sequence). V was trimmed by 7 bases and J by 6 bases, leaving 18 bases between them. The CDR3 totals 14 residues.

The V call is TRBV27, the J call TRBJ2-7; no clear D. The CDR3 sequence is 13 residues long. The V gene's germline CDR1 is MNHEY and CDR2 SMNVEV (reference sequence). The ends were cut back, 6 bases at V and 9 bases at J, with 18 bases in the middle. CDR3 sequence (DNA): TGTGCCAGCAGCCCCGGTACCCTCGGTGGGCAGTACTTC. Its translation is CASSPGTLGGQYF.

The V call is TRBV7-9, the J call TRBJ1-5, with a possible D match to TRBD1 (5 bases). Germline V lookup: CDR1 SEHNR, CDR2 FQNEAQ (reference sequence). The CDR3 length is 15 residues. With 4 bases removed from V and 4 bases from J, the gap between germline ends came to 14 bases. CDR3 in amino acids: CASSSQGGENQPQHF. The DNA for the CDR3 is TGTGCCAGCAGCTCCCAGGGCGGGGAAAATCAGCCCCAGCATTTT.

The chain links TRBV28 to TRBJ2-4, with D hard to call. The CDR3 is 14 amino acids. V was cut by 7 bases and J by 7 bases, with 17 bases left in between. Germline V gene data show CDR1 as MDHEN and CDR2 as SYDVKM. CDR3 amino acids: CASNVGHARNIQYF. CDR3 DNA sequence: TGTGCCAGCAACGTTGGTCACGCGAGGAACATTCAGTACTTC.

V and J are TRBV5-1 and TRBJ2-1; perhaps D is TRBD1 or TRBD2 (5 bases each). CDR3 length: 15 residues. The ends were cut back, 2 bases at V and 9 bases at J, with 18 bases in the middle. Per germline, CDR1 SGHRS and CDR2 YFSETQ. CDR3 loop: CASSFGATTDPEQFF. The CDR3 coding sequence is TGCGCCAGCAGCTTCGGGGCCACAACGGATCCTGAGCAGTTCTTC.